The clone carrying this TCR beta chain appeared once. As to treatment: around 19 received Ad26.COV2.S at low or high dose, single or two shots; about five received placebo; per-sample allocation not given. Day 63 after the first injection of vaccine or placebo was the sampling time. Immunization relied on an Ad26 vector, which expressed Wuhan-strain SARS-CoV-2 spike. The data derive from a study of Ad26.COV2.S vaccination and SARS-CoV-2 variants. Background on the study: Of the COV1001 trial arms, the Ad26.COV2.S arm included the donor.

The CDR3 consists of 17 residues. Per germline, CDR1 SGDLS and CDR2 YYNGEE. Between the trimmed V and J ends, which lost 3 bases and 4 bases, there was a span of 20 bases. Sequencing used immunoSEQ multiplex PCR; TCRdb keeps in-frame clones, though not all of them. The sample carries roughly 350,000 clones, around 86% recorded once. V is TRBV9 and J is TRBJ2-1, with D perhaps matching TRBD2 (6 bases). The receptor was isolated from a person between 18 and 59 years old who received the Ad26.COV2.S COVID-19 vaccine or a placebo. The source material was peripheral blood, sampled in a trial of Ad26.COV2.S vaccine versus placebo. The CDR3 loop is CASSASPILATYNEQFF. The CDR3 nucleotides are TGTGCCAGCAGCGCGTCCCCCATCCTAGCGACGTACAATGAGCAGTTCTTC.